The 17 T cell receptor beta chains below all came from one sample that was sequenced in a study of STAT5B mutations in CD4+ large granular lymphocyte leukemia. Method: immunoSEQ multiplex PCR; TCRdb's copy keeps in-frame clones and lacks some. The sample records tens of thousands of clones, around 90% being singletons. The sequencing input was CD4+ T cells from blood buffy coats. These receptors all come from a human donor in good health.

This chain links TRBV6-5 with TRBJ1-1; 7 nucleotides line up with TRBD1. CDR1 is MNHEY, CDR2 SVGAGI, per germline. The CDR3 loop spans 15 amino acids. The junction had 10 bases not matched to a gene; V was cut back by 8 bases and J by 1 base. The CDR3 bases are TGTGCCAGCGGCAGTTCGGGACAGAGGAACACTGAAGCTTTCTTT. This translates into CASGSSGQRNTEAFF.

The chain links TRBV27 to TRBJ2-7, with D perhaps matching TRBD1 (6 bases). Germline CDR1 is MNHEY and CDR2 is SMNVEV (reference sequence). Trimming took off 5 bases at V and 4 bases at J, with 15 bases between the two ends. The CDR3 sequence is 14 residues long. The CDR3 spells CASSAQGVLYEQYF. The CDR3 region has the DNA TGTGCCAGCAGTGCACAGGGTGTCCTTTACGAGCAGTACTTC.

This clone appeared a single time. The gene calls are TRBV4-2 and TRBJ1-2; TRBD1 might be the D (5 bases). Germline loops: CDR1 LGHNA, CDR2 YNFKEQ. The CDR3 covers 16 residues. V was clipped by 0 bases and J by 4 bases, with 15 bases between them. The CDR3 sequence: CASSQDLPGQGYGYTF. As DNA, the CDR3 is TGTGCCAGCAGCCAAGATCTCCCAGGGCAAGGCTATGGCTACACCTTC.

CDR3 protein: CASSQGPQGDTQYF. CDR3 DNA sequence: TGTGCCAGCAGCCAGGGACCGCAGGGGGATACGCAGTATTTT. This chain connects TRBV4-2 to TRBJ2-3; a possible D gene is TRBD1 (6 bases). This CDR3 region has 14 residues. V was cut by 3 bases and J by 6 bases, with 13 bases left in between. The germline gives CDR1 LGHNA, CDR2 YNFKEQ.

This chain uses TRBV11-3 with TRBJ2-3, with 14 bases fitting TRBD2. After removal of 4 bases from V and 6 bases from J, the junction contained 6 bases not matched to a gene. Looked up from germline, CDR1 is SGHNT and CDR2 is YENEEA. The CDR3 is 16 amino acids. DNA of the CDR3: TGTGCCAGCAGCTCCGGGACTAGCGGGAGCGCGGATACGCAGTATTTT. Encoded protein: CASSSGTSGSADTQYF. The full variable domain, in which reference TRBV11-3 and TRBJ2-3 provide the parts outside the CDR3, is EAGVVQSPRYKIIEKKQPVAFWCNPISGHNTLYWYLQNLGQGPELLIRYENEEAVDDSQLPKDRFSAERLKGVDSTLKIQPAELGDSAVYLCASSSGTSGSADTQYFGPGTRLTVL.

This chain uses TRBV5-1 with TRBJ2-5, with 15 bases identical to TRBD2. Looked up from germline, CDR1 is SGHRS and CDR2 is YFSETQ. With 4 bases clipped from V and 1 base from J, the junction kept 5 bases outside the gene matches. The CDR3 contains 17 residues. Here the CDR3 DNA reads TGCGCCAGCAGCCCCGGACTAGCGGGAGGGGGCCAAGAGACCCAGTACTTC. This translates into CASSPGLAGGGQETQYF. The full variable domain, with the rest looked up from reference TRBV5-1 and TRBJ2-5, is KAGVTQTPRYLIKTRGQQVTLSCSPISGHRSVSWYQQTPGQGLQFLFEYFSETQRNKGNFPGRFSGRQFSNSRSEMNVSTLELGDSALYLCASSPGLAGGGQETQYFGPGTRLLVL.

The V call is TRBV7-9, the J call TRBJ1-1, with D tentatively TRBD1 (5 bases). V lost 4 bases and J 4 bases, leaving 7 bases between the germline ends. Per germline, CDR1 SEHNR and CDR2 FQNEAQ (reference sequence). This CDR3 has 12 amino acids. This CDR3 reads CASSSGLTEAFF. The CDR3 DNA reads TGTGCCAGCAGCTCAGGGCTCACTGAAGCTTTCTTT.

The chain has TRBV5-1 and TRBJ2-1, with TRBD2 matching over 8 bases. CDR1 and CDR2 from the germline V gene are SGHRS and YFSETQ. With V trimmed by 0 bases and J by 6 bases, 5 bases remained unmatched. The CDR3 contains 15 residues. CDR3 loop: CASSLDTSGFNEQFF. DNA for the CDR3: TGCGCCAGCAGCTTGGATACTAGCGGTTTCAATGAGCAGTTCTTC.

The chain has TRBV19 and TRBJ1-5; D unclear. The CDR3 loop spans 14 amino acids. V was clipped by 5 bases and J by 4 bases, with 12 bases between them. CDR1 and CDR2 from the germline V gene are LNHDA and SQIVND (reference sequence). The CDR3 region has the DNA TGTGCCAGTAGTCGCCGGACGGGGAATCAGCCCCAGCATTTT. Its protein product is CASSRRTGNQPQHF.

The chain recombines TRBV6-5 with TRBJ2-7; 12 bases align to TRBD2. Germline V gene data show CDR1 as MNHEY and CDR2 as SVGAGI. The CDR3 runs to 14 residues. The V segment lost 8 bases and the J segment 7 bases; nucleotides outside the gene matches: 9. DNA for the CDR3: TGTGCCAGCCGAAGGGGGACTAGCGGGCTGGAGCAGTACTTC. Its protein is CASRRGTSGLEQYF.

The CDR3 here is CASSVEGTGMANVLTF. The CDR3 region has the DNA TGTGCCAGCAGCGTAGAAGGGACAGGGATGGCCAACGTCCTGACTTTC. The gene calls are TRBV9 and TRBJ2-6, with TRBD1 identical over 9 bases. V trimming: 0 bases; J trimming: 6 bases; junction bases outside the gene matches: 4. CDR3 size: 16 residues. Germline CDR1 reads SGDLS; CDR2 reads YYNGEE. Supplemented by reference TRBV9 and TRBJ2-6, the full variable domain reads DSGVTQTPKHLITATGQRVTLRCSPRSGDLSVYWYQQSLDQGLQFLIQYYNGEERAKGNILERFSAQQFPDLHSELNLSSLELGDSALYFCASSVEGTGMANVLTFGAGSRLTVL.

In nucleotides, the CDR3 is TGTGCCAGCACCTCCTCTGGCGAAGAGACCCAGTACTTC. Encoded protein: CASTSSGEETQYF. The V and J genes are TRBV28 and TRBJ2-5; D is unclear. This CDR3 has 13 amino acids. Germline V lookup: CDR1 MDHEN, CDR2 SYDVKM. Trimming stripped 7 bases from V and 3 bases from J, with 12 bases between. The whole variable domain, filled in from reference TRBV28 and TRBJ2-5, reads DVKVTQSSRYLVKRTGEKVFLECVQDMDHENMFWYRQDPGLGLRLIYFSYDVKMKEKGDIPEGYSVSREKKERFSLILESASTNQTSMYLCASTSSGEETQYFGPGTRLLVL.

This clone appeared a single time. The V and J genes are TRBV19 and TRBJ2-7; D not resolved. Germline V gene lookup returns CDR1 LNHDA and CDR2 SQIVND (reference sequence). V lost 5 bases to trimming and J lost 2 bases, with 13 bases between them. The CDR3 extends over 14 amino acids. For the CDR3, the DNA is TGTGCCAGTAGTCTTCGGTTTCCGACCTACGAGCAGTACTTC. As protein: CASSLRFPTYEQYF.

A word on this clone: The sample holds other DNA sequences that translate to the same CDR3. The chain combines TRBV2 with TRBJ1-1, with D perhaps TRBD1 (6 bases). CDR1 and CDR2 from the germline V gene are SNHLY and FYNNEI. The CDR3 length is 15 residues. Trimming pared 0 bases from V and 1 base from J, leaving 9 bases between. The CDR3 loop is CASSEARTANTEAFF. CDR3 nucleotide sequence: TGTGCCAGCAGTGAAGCAAGGACAGCGAACACTGAAGCTTTCTTT.

Notes on this clone: An end of the junction does not agree with germline; a read error may underlie this. The rearrangement links TRBV7-7 to TRBJ2-1; D uncertain. The germline gives CDR1 SSHAT, CDR2 FNYEAQ (reference sequence). There are 13 residues in the CDR3. CDR3 loop: CASSLNSHNEQFF. The CDR3, as DNA: TGTGCTAGCAGCTTAAACAGCCACAATGAGCAGTTCTTC.

CDR3 DNA sequence: TGTGCCAGCAGCCTGATGGAGGGGACGTCCGAGCAGTACTTC. This translates into CASSLMEGTSEQYF. The V gene is TRBV7-2, the J gene TRBJ2-7; perhaps TRBD2 as D (6 bases). There are 14 residues in the CDR3. V was cut by 5 bases and J by 6 bases, with 17 bases left in between. Germline assignment: CDR1 SGHTA and CDR2 FQGNSA. Based on the CDR3 plus reference TRBV7-2 and TRBJ2-7, the full variable domain is GAGVSQSPSNKVTEKGKDVELRCDPISGHTALYWYRQSLGQGLEFLIYFQGNSAPDKSGLPSDRFSAERTGGSVSTLTIQRTQQEDSAVYLCASSLMEGTSEQYFGPGTRLTVT.

The chain has TRBV27 and TRBJ2-6; D is uncertain. V lost 7 bases and J lost 4, with 14 bases in between. The CDR3 is 15 residues long. Germline V gene sequence: CDR1 MNHEY, CDR2 SMNVEV (reference sequence). The CDR3 nucleotides are TGTGCCAGCACAAAAGGCGGCGGAGGGGCCAACGTCCTGACTTTC. Its translation is CASTKGGGGANVLTF. Supplemented by reference TRBV27 and TRBJ2-6, the full variable domain reads EAQVTQNPRYLITVTGKKLTVTCSQNMNHEYMSWYRQDPGLGLRQIYYSMNVEVTDKGDVPEGYKVSRKEKRNFPLILESPSPNQTSLYFCASTKGGGGANVLTFGAGSRLTVL.